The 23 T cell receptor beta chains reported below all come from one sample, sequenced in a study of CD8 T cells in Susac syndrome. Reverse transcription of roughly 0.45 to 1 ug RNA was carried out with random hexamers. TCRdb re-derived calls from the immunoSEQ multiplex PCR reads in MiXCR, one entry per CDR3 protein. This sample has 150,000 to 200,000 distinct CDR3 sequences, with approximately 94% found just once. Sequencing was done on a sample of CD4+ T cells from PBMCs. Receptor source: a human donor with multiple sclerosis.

CDR3 DNA sequence: TGTGCCAGCAGGCCTTTGGACTTCTCTGGGGCCAACGTCCTGACTTTC. This encodes CASRPLDFSGANVLTF. This chain links TRBV7-9 with TRBJ2-6, with D possibly being TRBD2 (5 bases). CDR1 is SEHNR and CDR2 is FQNEAQ in the germline V gene (reference sequence). Trimming removed 6 bases from V and 0 bases from J, with 12 bases in between. This CDR3 comprises 16 residues.

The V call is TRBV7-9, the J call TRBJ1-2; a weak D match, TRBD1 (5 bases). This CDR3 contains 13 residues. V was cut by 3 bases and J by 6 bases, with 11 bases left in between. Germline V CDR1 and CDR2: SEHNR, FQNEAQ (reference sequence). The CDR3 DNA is TGTGCCAGCAGCTTTTGGGGGAAGGATGGCTACACCTTC. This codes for CASSFWGKDGYTF.

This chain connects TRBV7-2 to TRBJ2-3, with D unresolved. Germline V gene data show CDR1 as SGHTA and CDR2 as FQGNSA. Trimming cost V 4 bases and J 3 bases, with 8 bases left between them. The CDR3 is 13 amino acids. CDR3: CASSSAGTDTQYF. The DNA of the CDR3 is TGTGCCAGCAGCTCAGCCGGGACAGATACGCAGTATTTT.

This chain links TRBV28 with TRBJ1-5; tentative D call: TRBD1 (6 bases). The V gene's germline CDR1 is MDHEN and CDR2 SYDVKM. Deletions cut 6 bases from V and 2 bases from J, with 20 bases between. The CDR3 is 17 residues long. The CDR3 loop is CASRSTSGAAGNQPQHF. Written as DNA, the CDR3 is TGTGCCAGCAGATCAACCTCAGGGGCCGCGGGCAATCAGCCCCAGCATTTT. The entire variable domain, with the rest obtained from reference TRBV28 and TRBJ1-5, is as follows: DVKVTQSSRYLVKRTGEKVFLECVQDMDHENMFWYRQDPGLGLRLIYFSYDVKMKEKGDIPEGYSVSREKKERFSLILESASTNQTSMYLCASRSTSGAAGNQPQHFGDGTRLSIL.

The CDR3 nucleotides read TGTGCCAGCAGCTTATGGGCAGGGAGAGGAAACACCATATATTTT. It encodes CASSLWAGRGNTIYF. V usage is TRBV7-2 and J usage is TRBJ1-3; tentatively, D is TRBD1 (5 bases). The germline CDR1 and CDR2 sequences are SGHTA and FQGNSA. Trimming stripped 2 bases from V and 4 bases from J, with 12 bases between. The CDR3 runs 15 residues.

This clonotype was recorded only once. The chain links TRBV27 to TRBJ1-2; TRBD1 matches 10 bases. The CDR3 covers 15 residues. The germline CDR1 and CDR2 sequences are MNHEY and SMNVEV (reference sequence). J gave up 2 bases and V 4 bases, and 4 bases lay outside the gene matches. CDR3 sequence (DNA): TGTGCCAGCAGTTCCCCGGGACAGGGGAACTATGGCTACACCTTC. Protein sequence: CASSSPGQGNYGYTF.

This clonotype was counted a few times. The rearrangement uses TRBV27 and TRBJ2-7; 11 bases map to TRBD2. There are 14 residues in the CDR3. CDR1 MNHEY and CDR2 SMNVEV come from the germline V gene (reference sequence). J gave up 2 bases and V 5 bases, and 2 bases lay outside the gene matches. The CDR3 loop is CASSPTSGTYEQYF. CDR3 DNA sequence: TGTGCCAGCAGTCCGACTAGCGGGACCTACGAGCAGTACTTC.

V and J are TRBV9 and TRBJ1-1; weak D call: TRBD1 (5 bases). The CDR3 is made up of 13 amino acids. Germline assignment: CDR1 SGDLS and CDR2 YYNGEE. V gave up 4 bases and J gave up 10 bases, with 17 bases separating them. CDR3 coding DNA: TGTGCCAGCAGCCCCAATCCGACAGCCCCAGCTTTCTTT. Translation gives CASSPNPTAPAFF.

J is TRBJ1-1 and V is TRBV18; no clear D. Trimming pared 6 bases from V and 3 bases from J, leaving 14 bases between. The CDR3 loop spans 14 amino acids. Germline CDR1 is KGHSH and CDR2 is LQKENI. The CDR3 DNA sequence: TGTGCCAGCTCCCCCGCCCGGTGGGACACTGAAGCTTTCTTT. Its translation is CASSPARWDTEAFF.

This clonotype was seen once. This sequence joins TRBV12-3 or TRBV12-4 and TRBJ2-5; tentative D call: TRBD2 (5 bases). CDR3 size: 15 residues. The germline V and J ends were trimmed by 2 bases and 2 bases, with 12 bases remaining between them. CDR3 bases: TGTGCCAGCAGTTTACAGCGACTACCGCAAGAGACCCAGTACTTC. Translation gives CASSLQRLPQETQYF.

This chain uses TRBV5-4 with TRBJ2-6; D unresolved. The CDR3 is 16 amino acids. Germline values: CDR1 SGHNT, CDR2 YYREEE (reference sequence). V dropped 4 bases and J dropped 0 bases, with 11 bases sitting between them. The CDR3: CASSMKQSSGANVLTF. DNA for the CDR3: TGTGCCAGCAGCATGAAACAAAGCTCTGGGGCCAACGTCCTGACTTTC.

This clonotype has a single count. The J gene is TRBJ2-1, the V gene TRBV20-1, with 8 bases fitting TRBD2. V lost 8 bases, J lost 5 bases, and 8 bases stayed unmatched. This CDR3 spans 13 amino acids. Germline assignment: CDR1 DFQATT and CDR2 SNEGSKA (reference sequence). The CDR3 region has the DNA TGCAGTCGAGCGGGAGTGGGAAACAATGAGCAGTTCTTC. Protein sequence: CSRAGVGNNEQFF.

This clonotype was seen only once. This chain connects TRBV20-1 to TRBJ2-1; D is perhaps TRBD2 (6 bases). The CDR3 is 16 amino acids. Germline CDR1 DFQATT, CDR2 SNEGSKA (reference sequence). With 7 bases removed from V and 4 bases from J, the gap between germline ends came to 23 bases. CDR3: CSVPSVSLAAYNEQFF. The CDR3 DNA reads TGCAGTGTCCCGAGCGTATCGTTAGCGGCTTACAATGAGCAGTTCTTC.

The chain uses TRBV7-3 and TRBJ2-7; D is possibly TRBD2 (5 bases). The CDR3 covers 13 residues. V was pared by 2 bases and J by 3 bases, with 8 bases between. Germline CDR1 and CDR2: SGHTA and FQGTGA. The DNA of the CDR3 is TGTGCCAGCAGCTTAGGACTGAACTACGAGCAGTACTTC. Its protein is CASSLGLNYEQYF.

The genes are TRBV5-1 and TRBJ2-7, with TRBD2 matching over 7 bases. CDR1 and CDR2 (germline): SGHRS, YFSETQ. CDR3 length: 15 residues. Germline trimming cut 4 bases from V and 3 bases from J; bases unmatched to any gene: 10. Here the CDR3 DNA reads TGCGCCAGCAGCCCTTCGGGAGGATTTCTCTACGAGCAGTACTTC. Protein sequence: CASSPSGGFLYEQYF. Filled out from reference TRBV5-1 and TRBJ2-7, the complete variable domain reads KAGVTQTPRYLIKTRGQQVTLSCSPISGHRSVSWYQQTPGQGLQFLFEYFSETQRNKGNFPGRFSGRQFSNSRSEMNVSTLELGDSALYLCASSPSGGFLYEQYFGPGTRLTVT.

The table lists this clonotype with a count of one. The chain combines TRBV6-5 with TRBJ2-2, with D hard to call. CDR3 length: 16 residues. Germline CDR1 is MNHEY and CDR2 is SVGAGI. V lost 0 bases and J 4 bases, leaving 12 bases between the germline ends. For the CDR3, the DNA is TGTGCCAGCAGTTACTCTCACGGGCACTCCACCGGGGAGCTGTTTTTT. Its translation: CASSYSHGHSTGELFF.

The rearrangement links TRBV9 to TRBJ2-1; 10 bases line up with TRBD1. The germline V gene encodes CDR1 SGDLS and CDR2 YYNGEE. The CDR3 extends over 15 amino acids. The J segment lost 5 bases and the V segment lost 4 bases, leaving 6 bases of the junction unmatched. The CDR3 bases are TGTGCCAGCAGCAGAGGGACAGGGGTTGACAATGAGCAGTTCTTC. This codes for CASSRGTGVDNEQFF.

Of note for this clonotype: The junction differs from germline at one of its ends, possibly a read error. For the CDR3, the DNA is TGTGCCACCAGTGATGCAACAGGGGGCGCTTTCAACTTC. The encoded protein is CATSDATGGAFNF. The chain links TRBV24-1 to TRBJ2-4; 9 bases align to TRBD1. The length of the CDR3 is 13 residues. CDR1 is KGHDR, CDR2 SFDVKD, per germline.

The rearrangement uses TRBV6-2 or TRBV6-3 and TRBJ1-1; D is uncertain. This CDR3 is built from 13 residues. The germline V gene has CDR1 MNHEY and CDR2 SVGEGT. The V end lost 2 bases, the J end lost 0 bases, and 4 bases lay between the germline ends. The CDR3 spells CASSYAVNTEAFF. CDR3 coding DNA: TGTGCCAGCAGTTACGCAGTGAACACTGAAGCTTTCTTT.

The CDR3 coding sequence is TGTGCCAGCAGTTTAGACCGGAACACTGAAGCTTTCTTT. This gives the protein CASSLDRNTEAFF. The chain is built from TRBV5-4 and TRBJ1-1; D gene unclear. V lost 5 bases and J 1 base, leaving 9 bases between the germline ends. Germline assignment: CDR1 SGHNT and CDR2 YYREEE (reference sequence). There are 13 residues in the CDR3.

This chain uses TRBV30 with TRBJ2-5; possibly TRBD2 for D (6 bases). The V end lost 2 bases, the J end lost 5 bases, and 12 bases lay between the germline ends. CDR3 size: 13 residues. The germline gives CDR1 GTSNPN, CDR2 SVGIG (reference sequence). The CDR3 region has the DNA TGTGCCTGGAGTAGGCTGGCGGGGGAGACCCAGTACTTC. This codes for CAWSRLAGETQYF.

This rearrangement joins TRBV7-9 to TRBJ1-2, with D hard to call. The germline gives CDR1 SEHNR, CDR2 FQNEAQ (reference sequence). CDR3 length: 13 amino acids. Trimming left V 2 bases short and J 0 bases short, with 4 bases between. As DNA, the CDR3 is TGTGCCAGCAGCTTATCCCCTAACTATGGCTACACCTTC. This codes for CASSLSPNYGYTF.

DNA for the CDR3: TGTGCCAGCAGCTTGGGGGGACTAGCGGGTCAGTATCCGTCGCAGTATTTT. Translating it yields CASSLGGLAGQYPSQYF. V usage is TRBV5-4 and J usage is TRBJ2-3; 12 bases map to TRBD2. The CDR3 has 17 amino acids. The germline V gene has CDR1 SGHNT and CDR2 YYREEE (reference sequence). V dropped 0 bases and J dropped 10; count of bases not matched to a gene: 12. The full variable domain, rest sourced from reference TRBV5-4 and TRBJ2-3, is ETGVTQSPTHLIKTRGQQVTLRCSSQSGHNTVSWYQQALGQGPQFIFQYYREEENGRGNFPPRFSGLQFPNYSSELNVNALELDDSALYLCASSLGGLAGQYPSQYFGPGTRLTVL.